This T cell receptor (beta chain) was identified during a study of cytomegalovirus exposure and HLA in healthy donors. At the level of the study: Researchers found that about four fifths of 300 to 450 genotyped donors fell within the Caucasian-associated ancestry cluster.

The PCR used 60 Vbeta and 13 Jbeta primers. The data were produced by immunoSEQ multiplex PCR, yet TCRdb's version contains in-frame clones alone and is incomplete. The sample records some 170,000 clones, 75% to 80% being singletons. Sample: PBMCs. The receptor's source is a man between 40 and 49 years old in good health and CMV-seropositive.

CDR3 protein: CASSLAGRGLYEQYF. The CDR3 DNA reads as TGTGCCAGCAGCTTGGCAGGCAGGGGGCTTTACGAGCAGTACTTC. The rearrangement joins TRBV5-4 to TRBJ2-7; TRBD1 agrees at 8 bases. The junction had 6 bases not matched to a gene; V was cut back by 0 bases and J by 4 bases. This CDR3 is 15 amino acids long. The germline gives CDR1 SGHNT, CDR2 YYREEE (reference sequence).